The next 20 T cell receptor beta chains were all read from a single sample in a study of T cell repertoires in cytomegalovirus infection. TCRdb recomputed calls from the reads with MiXCR, one row per CDR3 protein. The sample lists roughly 310,000 distinct CDR3 sequences; roughly a sixth were seen once. The sample was PBMCs. Receptor source: a human donor in good health (CMV status not recorded). Some clones in this sample may be carry-over from other donors' samples.

The sample holds many counts of this clonotype. This chain joins TRBV27 and TRBJ1-1; D perhaps matches TRBD1 (5 bases). The CDR3 contains 18 residues. The germline V gene has CDR1 MNHEY and CDR2 SMNVEV (reference sequence). V was pared by 2 bases and J by 1 base, with 20 bases between. CDR3 sequence reads: CASSLLPDNIIGNTEAFF. CDR3 nucleotides: TGTGCCAGCAGTTTACTTCCGGACAATATAATAGGGAACACTGAAGCTTTCTTT.

There are many counts of this clonotype. This chain joins TRBV7-2 and TRBJ2-5; a possible D gene is TRBD2 (6 bases). Germline CDR1 SGHTA, CDR2 FQGNSA. The CDR3 extends over 16 amino acids. V was shortened by 1 base and J by 1 base, with 13 bases between the two germline ends. CDR3 sequence (DNA): TGTGCCAGCAGCTTAGTAGGCGGGGCCCTCCAAGAGACCCAGTACTTC. This codes for CASSLVGGALQETQYF.

This clonotype was recorded at least ten times. The chain uses TRBV7-9 and TRBJ2-2, with D possibly being TRBD1 (5 bases). The V gene's germline CDR1 is SEHNR and CDR2 FQNEAQ (reference sequence). Trimming took 2 bases from V and 5 from J, leaving 15 bases between them. This CDR3 comprises 16 residues. The CDR3 here is CASSLSSSAGTGELFF. For the CDR3, the DNA is TGTGCCAGCAGCTTATCATCTTCGGCAGGGACCGGGGAGCTGTTTTTT.

This clonotype was observed many times. The genes are TRBV7-2 and TRBJ1-4, with D possibly matching TRBD1 (6 bases). V gave up 2 bases and J gave up 3 bases, with 7 bases separating them. This CDR3 comprises 14 residues. From germline, CDR1 is SGHTA and CDR2 FQGNSA. The CDR3 nucleotides are TGTGCCAGCAGCTTACAGGGGTCTAATGAAAAACTGTTTTTT. It encodes CASSLQGSNEKLFF.

This clonotype was counted a few times. The rearrangement uses TRBV24-1 and TRBJ2-4; 9 bases are a match to TRBD1. Germline V gene sequence: CDR1 KGHDR, CDR2 SFDVKD. The CDR3 totals 15 residues. J was trimmed by 6 bases and V by 3 bases; bases with no gene match: 5. CDR3 DNA sequence: TGTGCCACCAGTGATACACAGGGGGCAGGAAACATTCAGTACTTC. Its protein product is CATSDTQGAGNIQYF.

The chain carries TRBV10-3 and TRBJ2-5; D call uncertain. The CDR3 length is 13 residues. Trimming removed 3 bases at V and 4 bases at J, with 9 bases between. Germline V lookup: CDR1 ENHRY, CDR2 SYGVKD. CDR3 in amino acids: CAISDSGGETQYF. Here the CDR3 DNA reads TGTGCCATCAGTGATTCGGGCGGAGAGACCCAGTACTTC.

There are a few counts of this clonotype. The genes are TRBV12-3 or TRBV12-4 and TRBJ1-2, with a tentative D call TRBD1 (5 bases). CDR3 size: 16 residues. V shed 5 bases and J shed 6 bases, with 22 bases lying between them. CDR3 sequence: CASSEAPRQSYHGYTF. The CDR3 DNA reads as TGTGCCAGCAGTGAAGCTCCGAGACAGAGTTATCATGGCTACACCTTC.

CDR3 sequence reads: CASWGSDEQYF. The CDR3 DNA is TGTGCCAGCTGGGGCTCTGACGAGCAGTACTTC. The chain has TRBV28 and TRBJ2-7, with D possibly TRBD1 on 5 matching bases. The CDR3 covers 11 residues. Germline V CDR1 and CDR2: MDHEN, SYDVKM. The ends were cut back, 8 bases at V and 5 bases at J, with 10 bases in the middle.

V gene TRBV4-2 combines with J gene TRBJ2-3; a possible D gene is TRBD2 (7 bases). CDR3 length: 16 residues. Germline-derived CDR1 and CDR2 are LGHNA and YNFKEQ. V was trimmed by 1 base and J by 4 bases, leaving 15 bases between them. CDR3 protein: CASSQVGGGRADTQYF. CDR3 in DNA: TGTGCCAGCAGCCAAGTAGGCGGGGGCCGGGCAGATACGCAGTATTTT.

This clonotype turned up a few times. This chain joins TRBV2 and TRBJ1-2; the D is unclear. The CDR3 totals 13 residues. CDR1 and CDR2 from the germline V gene are SNHLY and FYNNEI. Trimming removed 3 bases at V and 2 bases at J, with 7 bases between. The DNA of the CDR3 is TGTGCCAGCAGTGATAGTCGGAACTATGGCTACACCTTC. This translates into CASSDSRNYGYTF.

This chain uses TRBV7-9 with TRBJ1-2; D gene unclear. V shed 5 bases and J shed 5 bases, with 21 bases lying between them. This CDR3 comprises 16 residues. The germline V gene has CDR1 SEHNR and CDR2 FQNEAQ (reference sequence). CDR3 loop: CASSPLADLPYYGYTF. CDR3 bases: TGTGCCAGCAGCCCCTTGGCAGACCTGCCATATTATGGCTACACCTTC. Full variable domain (rest looked up from reference TRBV7-9 and TRBJ1-2): DTGVSQNPRHKITKRGQNVTFRCDPISEHNRLYWYRQTLGQGPEFLTYFQNEAQLEKSRLLSDRFSAERPKGSFSTLEIQRTEQGDSAMYLCASSPLADLPYYGYTFGSGTRLTVV.

This clonotype was recorded at least ten times. The genes are TRBV6-5 and TRBJ2-2, with D perhaps being TRBD1 or TRBD2 (5 bases each). Germline CDR1 reads MNHEY; CDR2 reads SVGAGI. Trimming removed 1 base at V and 4 bases at J, with 13 bases between. The CDR3 is made up of 16 amino acids. CDR3 nucleotides: TGTGCCAGCAGTTACTTCCAGGGACGGGGCACCGGGGAGCTGTTTTTT. It yields the protein CASSYFQGRGTGELFF.

A few counts support this clonotype. The V gene is TRBV28, the J gene TRBJ1-5, with TRBD1 matching over 9 bases. Germline CDR1 reads MDHEN; CDR2 reads SYDVKM. The CDR3 is made up of 15 amino acids. The V segment lost 8 bases and the J segment 5 bases; nucleotides outside the gene matches: 10. Written as DNA, the CDR3 is TGTGCCAGCCGACGATGGACAGGGGAAGATCAGCCCCAGCATTTT. Its protein is CASRRWTGEDQPQHF.

This clonotype was recorded many times. The chain uses TRBV7-6 and TRBJ1-1; unclear D gene. The germline V gene encodes CDR1 SGHVS and CDR2 FNYEAQ. Trimming took off 1 base at V and 0 bases at J, with 9 bases between the two ends. The CDR3 runs to 15 residues. In DNA form, the CDR3 reads TGTGCCAGCAGCTTAGGGATTAGGATGAACACTGAAGCTTTCTTT. It is translated as CASSLGIRMNTEAFF.

This clonotype was detected only a few times. The CDR3 sequence: CASSEPGQLRGYTF. CDR3 bases: TGTGCCAGCAGCGAGCCGGGACAGCTGAGGGGCTACACCTTC. V gene TRBV11-2 combines with J gene TRBJ1-2; 7 bases are shared with TRBD1. The V and J ends lost 5 bases and 8 bases, in that order; junction bases with no gene match: 11. Per germline, CDR1 SGHAT and CDR2 FQNNGV. The CDR3 runs 14 residues.

In its sample, this clonotype was seen many times. This sequence joins TRBV7-8 and TRBJ2-7; TRBD2 is a possible D gene (6 bases). V was cut by 6 bases and J by 0 bases, with 18 bases left in between. CDR1 and CDR2 from the germline V gene are SGHVS and FQNEAQ. The CDR3 covers 16 residues. The CDR3 nucleotides read TGTGCCAGCAGTCGAAGCTCCGGGGGACTCTCCTACGAGCAGTACTTC. Translation: CASSRSSGGLSYEQYF. The full variable domain, in which reference TRBV7-8 and TRBJ2-7 provide the parts outside the CDR3, is GAGVSQSPRYKVAKRGQDVALRCDPISGHVSLFWYQQALGQGPEFLTYFQNEAQLDKSGLPSDRFFAERPEGSVSTLKIQRTQQEDSAVYLCASSRSSGGLSYEQYFGPGTRLTVT.

This clonotype was recorded at least ten times. V is TRBV7-2 and J is TRBJ1-6, with unresolved D. CDR3 length equals 14 residues. Per the germline V gene, CDR1 is SGHTA and CDR2 is FQGNSA. V was cut by 2 bases and J by 8 bases, with 10 bases left in between. The CDR3 nucleotides are TGTGCCAGCAGCTTATTCGTCACTGATTCACCCCTCCACTTT. Its protein product is CASSLFVTDSPLHF.

The chain has TRBV28 and TRBJ2-5; TRBD2 matches at 10 bases. The germline V gene encodes CDR1 MDHEN and CDR2 SYDVKM. Germline trimming cut 5 bases from V and 5 bases from J; bases unmatched to any gene: 8. This CDR3 contains 15 residues. The CDR3 here is CASSLSGGARETQYF. CDR3 sequence (DNA): TGTGCCAGCAGTCTAAGCGGGGGGGCTCGCGAGACCCAGTACTTC. The variable domain in full, with the rest retrieved from reference TRBV28 and TRBJ2-5, is DVKVTQSSRYLVKRTGEKVFLECVQDMDHENMFWYRQDPGLGLRLIYFSYDVKMKEKGDIPEGYSVSREKKERFSLILESASTNQTSMYLCASSLSGGARETQYFGPGTRLLVL.

The CDR3 DNA is TGTGCCAGCAGCTTCGACAGGTACAATCAGCCCCAGCATTTT. Translated: CASSFDRYNQPQHF. This sequence joins TRBV12-3 or TRBV12-4 and TRBJ1-5, with a possible D match to TRBD1 (6 bases). The CDR3 extends over 14 amino acids. V was cut by 6 bases and J by 3 bases, with 12 bases left in between.

This clonotype was detected ten times or more. This rearrangement joins TRBV7-2 to TRBJ1-2; 7 nucleotides match TRBD1. The CDR3 length is 14 residues. From germline, CDR1 is SGHTA and CDR2 FQGNSA. V shed 8 bases and J 1 base; nucleotides not matched to a gene: 7. The CDR3 region has the DNA TGTGCCAGCCGAAACAGGGGCGGTAACTATGGCTACACCTTC. Its translation is CASRNRGGNYGYTF.